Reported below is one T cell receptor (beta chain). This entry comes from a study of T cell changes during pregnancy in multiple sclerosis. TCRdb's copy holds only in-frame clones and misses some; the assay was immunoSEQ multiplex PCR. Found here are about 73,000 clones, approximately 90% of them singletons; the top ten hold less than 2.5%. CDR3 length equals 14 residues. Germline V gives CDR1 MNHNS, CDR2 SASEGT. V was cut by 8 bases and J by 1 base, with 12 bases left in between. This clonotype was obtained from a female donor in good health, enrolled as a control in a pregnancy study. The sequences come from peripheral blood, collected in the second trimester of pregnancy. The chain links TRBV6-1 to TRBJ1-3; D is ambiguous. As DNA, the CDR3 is TGTGCCAGCCGGTACGGGGAGTCTGGAAACACCATATATTTT. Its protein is CASRYGESGNTIYF.